This TCR beta chain came from a study of identical twins. Donors uniformly comprised healthy Caucasians. Regarding the study as a whole: Twins' excess sharing was less marked for out-of-frame beta sequences. The more abundant beta clonotypes in cord blood had fewer insertions, and memory repertoires did not show this.

The CDR3 sequence is 14 residues long. Germline-derived CDR1 and CDR2 are PRHDT and FYEKMQ (reference sequence). Between the trimmed V and J ends, which lost 4 bases and 7 bases, there was a span of 11 bases. This clonotype was detected only a few times. Antigen unknown. It was template switching that added a universal primer site, and there were unique molecular identifiers on the cDNA. TCRdb used MiXCR to reprocess the 5' RACE reads, holding one entry per CDR3 protein. Among 300,000 to 400,000 distinct CDR3 sequences listed, roughly an eighth were seen once. In addition, the sample was reused for a study of yellow fever vaccine responses in identical twins.

The chain carries TRBV13 and TRBJ1-6, with D perhaps matching TRBD1 (6 bases). The sample comprised CD8+ T cells sorted from blood. The sequence was obtained from a woman between 18 and 30 years old in good health. CDR3 region: CASSSGEPNSPLHF. CDR3 DNA sequence: TGTGCCAGCAGCTCAGGGGAGCCCAATTCACCCCTCCACTTT.